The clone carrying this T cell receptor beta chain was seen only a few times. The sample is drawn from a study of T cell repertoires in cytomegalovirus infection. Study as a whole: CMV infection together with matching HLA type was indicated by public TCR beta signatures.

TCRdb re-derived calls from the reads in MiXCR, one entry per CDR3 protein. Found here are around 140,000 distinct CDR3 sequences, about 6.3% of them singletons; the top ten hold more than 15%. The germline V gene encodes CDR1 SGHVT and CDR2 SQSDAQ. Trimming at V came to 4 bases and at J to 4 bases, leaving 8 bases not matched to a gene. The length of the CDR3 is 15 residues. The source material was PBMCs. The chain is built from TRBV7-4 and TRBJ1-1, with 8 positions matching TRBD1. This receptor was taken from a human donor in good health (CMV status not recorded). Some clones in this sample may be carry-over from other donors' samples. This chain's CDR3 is CASSSSTGDSTEAFF. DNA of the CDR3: TGTGCCAGCAGCTCATCGACAGGGGATAGCACTGAAGCTTTCTTT.